This T cell receptor beta chain was observed in a study of blood T cell repertoires in COVID-19. Study as a whole: Both acute and convalescent COVID-19 samples were obtained from the United States, Italy and Spain. Nucleic acid was either cDNA or gDNA, and it came from T cells, B-cell-depleted T cells, or PBMCs.

The V gene lost 5 bases and the J gene lost 0 bases, with 16 bases spanning the gap. This CDR3 is 16 amino acids long. Looked up from germline, CDR1 is MDHEN and CDR2 is SYDVKM. In the authors' workflow: How many nucleated cells were present was estimated from reference gene primer amplification. Clones were read by immunoSEQ multiplex PCR, and TCRdb kept only the in-frame ones, dropping some. V, J and clone size are taken as reported in that table, and D and trimming were inferred from the DNA itself. This table holds over 200,000 clones, 80% to 95% found once. This clonotype originated in a man aged 60 to 69 with COVID-19, enrolled during active disease. The V gene is TRBV28, the J gene TRBJ1-1; no definite D call. Sequences were obtained from peripheral blood. The CDR3: CASSPPWEGMNTEAFF. The CDR3 DNA follows: TGTGCCAGCAGTCCCCCCTGGGAGGGCATGAACACTGAAGCTTTCTTT.